What follows describes a single TCR beta chain. The antigen is unknown. The same CDR3 is also encoded by other DNA sequences in this sample. This entry belongs to a study of cytomegalovirus exposure and HLA in healthy donors. This CDR3 region has 14 residues. The germline gives CDR1 SGHRS, CDR2 YFSETQ. Trimming left V 5 bases short and J 2 bases short, with 13 bases between. Both 60 Vbeta primers and 13 Jbeta primers went into the PCR. Sequencing was performed with immunoSEQ multiplex PCR; in TCRdb, only in-frame clones are kept and a portion is missing. The listing records around 40,000 clones. General study findings and limits: Sequencing probably produced one cluster of sequence variants that were highly shared. In a later analysis, a genetic analysis reported fewer productive-TCR N-insertions in an Asian-associated ancestry cluster than the cohort average. When presence/absence was analysed, sequencing depth was taken to be roughly uniform across donors.

Sample: PBMCs. The receptor's source is a human donor in good health. This sequence joins TRBV5-1 and TRBJ1-2; D remains unclear. The CDR3 sequence: CASRSSTENYGYTF. CDR3 nucleotides: TGCGCCAGCAGGTCCTCCACAGAGAACTATGGCTACACCTTC.